A selection of T cell receptor beta chains follows, all from one sample in a study of blood T cell repertoires in COVID-19. The protocol was immunoSEQ multiplex PCR, while the TCRdb copy is restricted to in-frame clones and leaves out a portion. The data contain roughly 290,000 clones, 89% of them singletons. Material for sequencing was PBMCs or T cells enriched from blood (not recorded which). Receptor source: a middle-aged woman who had recovered from COVID-19. CDR3s include the opening cysteine and the closing phenylalanine or tryptophan. A D gene is named only where the DNA matches it firmly.

v_call: TRBV29-1; d_call: TRBD1; j_call: TRBJ1-1; cdr3_aa: CSAPGDRGGTEAFF; cdr3_nt: TGCAGCGCTCCAGGGGACAGGGGTGGTACTGAAGCTTTCTTT
v_call: TRBV28; d_call: NA; j_call: TRBJ2-3; cdr3_aa: CATERGGHGGTDTQYF; cdr3_nt: TGTGCCACCGAGCGTGGCGGCCACGGGGGCACAGATACGCAGTATTTT
v_call: TRBV6-1; d_call: NA; j_call: TRBJ1-2; cdr3_aa: CASSDQGRTNYGYTF; cdr3_nt: TGTGCCAGCAGTGACCAGGGGAGAACCAACTATGGCTACACCTTC
v_call: TRBV5-1; d_call: NA; j_call: TRBJ1-2; cdr3_aa: CASSPDRDGYTF; cdr3_nt: TGCGCCAGCAGCCCAGACCGGGATGGCTACACCTTC
v_call: TRBV5-6; d_call: TRBD1; j_call: TRBJ1-6; cdr3_aa: CASSQGQINSPLHF; cdr3_nt: TGTGCCAGCAGCCAGGGACAGATCAATTCACCCCTCCACTTT
v_call: TRBV19; d_call: NA; j_call: TRBJ1-1; cdr3_aa: CASSRIRADTEAFF; cdr3_nt: TGTGCCAGTAGTAGAATCAGGGCGGACACTGAAGCTTTCTTT
v_call: TRBV7-3; d_call: NA; j_call: TRBJ1-2; cdr3_aa: CASSSLGGDGYTF; cdr3_nt: TGTGCCAGCAGCTCATTGGGGGGAGATGGCTACACCTTC
v_call: TRBV6-5; d_call: NA; j_call: TRBJ1-5; cdr3_aa: CASSYKSQGSNQPQHF; cdr3_nt: TGTGCCAGCAGTTACAAAAGTCAGGGAAGCAATCAGCCCCAGCATTTT
v_call: TRBV14; d_call: NA; j_call: TRBJ2-5; cdr3_aa: CASSQQPGIQETQYF; cdr3_nt: TGTGCCAGCAGCCAGCAGCCGGGGATACAAGAGACCCAGTACTTC
v_call: TRBV12-3/TRBV12-4; d_call: TRBD1; j_call: TRBJ1-5; cdr3_aa: CASSFDRGQPQHF; cdr3_nt: TGTGCCAGCAGTTTTGACAGGGGTCAGCCCCAGCATTTT
v_call: TRBV18; d_call: TRBD1; j_call: TRBJ2-7; cdr3_aa: CASSQGQAYEQYF; cdr3_nt: TGTGCCAGCTCGCAGGGACAGGCCTACGAGCAGTACTTC
v_call: TRBV3-1/TRBV3-2; d_call: TRBD1; j_call: TRBJ1-2; cdr3_aa: CASSTGGADYGYTF; cdr3_nt: TGTGCCAGCAGCACAGGGGGCGCTGACTATGGCTACACCTTC
v_call: TRBV5-1; d_call: TRBD1; j_call: TRBJ2-3; cdr3_aa: CASSRTSGQGANTDTQYF; cdr3_nt: TGCGCCAGCAGCCGGACATCCGGACAGGGGGCGAACACAGATACGCAGTATTTT
v_call: TRBV18; d_call: TRBD1; j_call: TRBJ1-1; cdr3_aa: CASSRTEVYDRVVEAFF; cdr3_nt: TGTGCCAGCTCACGGACGGAAGTATACGACAGGGTAGTCGAAGCTTTCTTT
v_call: TRBV5-1; d_call: TRBD1; j_call: TRBJ1-4; cdr3_aa: CASTLTGGGGEKLFF; cdr3_nt: TGCGCCAGCACGCTAACAGGGGGCGGCGGTGAAAAACTGTTTTTT
v_call: TRBV6-5; d_call: NA; j_call: TRBJ1-1; cdr3_aa: CASSYPLRNTEAFF; cdr3_nt: TGTGCCAGCAGTTACCCACTTAGAAACACTGAAGCTTTCTTT
v_call: TRBV5-1; d_call: NA; j_call: TRBJ1-1; cdr3_aa: CASSLGHLNTEAFF; cdr3_nt: TGCGCCAGCAGCTTAGGACACCTCAACACTGAAGCTTTCTTT